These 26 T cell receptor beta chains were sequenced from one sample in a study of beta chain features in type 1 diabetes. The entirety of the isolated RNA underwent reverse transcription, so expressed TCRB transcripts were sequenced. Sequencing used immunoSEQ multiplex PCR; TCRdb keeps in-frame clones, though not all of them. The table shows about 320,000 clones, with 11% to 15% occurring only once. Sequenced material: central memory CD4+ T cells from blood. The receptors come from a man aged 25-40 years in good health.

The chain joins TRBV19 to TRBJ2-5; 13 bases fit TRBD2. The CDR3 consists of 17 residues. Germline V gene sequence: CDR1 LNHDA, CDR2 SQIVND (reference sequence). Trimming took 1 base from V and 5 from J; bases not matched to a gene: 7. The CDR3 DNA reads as TGTGCCAGTAGTATAGGACTAGCGGGAGGATCCGGGGAGACCCAGTACTTC. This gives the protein CASSIGLAGGSGETQYF.

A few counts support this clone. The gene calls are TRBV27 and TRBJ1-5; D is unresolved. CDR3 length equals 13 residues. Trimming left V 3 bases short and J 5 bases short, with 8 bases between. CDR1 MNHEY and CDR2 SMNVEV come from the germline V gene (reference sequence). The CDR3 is CASSFRYHQPQHF. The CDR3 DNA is TGTGCCAGCAGTTTTCGGTACCATCAGCCCCAGCATTTT.

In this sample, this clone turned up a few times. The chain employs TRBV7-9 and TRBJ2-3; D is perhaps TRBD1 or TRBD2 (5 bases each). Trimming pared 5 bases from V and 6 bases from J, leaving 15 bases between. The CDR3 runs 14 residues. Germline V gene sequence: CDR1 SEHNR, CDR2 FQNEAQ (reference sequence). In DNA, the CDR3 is TGTGCCAGCAGCCCAAGGCAGGGACGGGATACGCAGTATTTT. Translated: CASSPRQGRDTQYF.

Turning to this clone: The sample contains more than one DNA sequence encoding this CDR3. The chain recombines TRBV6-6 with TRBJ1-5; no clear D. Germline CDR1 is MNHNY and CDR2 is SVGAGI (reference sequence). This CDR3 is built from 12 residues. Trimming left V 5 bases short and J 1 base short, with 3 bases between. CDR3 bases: TGTGCCAGCAGTGACAGCAATCAGCCCCAGCATTTT. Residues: CASSDSNQPQHF.

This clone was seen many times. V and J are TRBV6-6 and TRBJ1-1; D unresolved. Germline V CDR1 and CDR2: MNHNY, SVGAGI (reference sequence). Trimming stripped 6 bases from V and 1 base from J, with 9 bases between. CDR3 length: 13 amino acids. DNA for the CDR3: TGTGCCAGCAGGTTGGACGGGAACACTGAAGCTTTCTTT. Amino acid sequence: CASRLDGNTEAFF.

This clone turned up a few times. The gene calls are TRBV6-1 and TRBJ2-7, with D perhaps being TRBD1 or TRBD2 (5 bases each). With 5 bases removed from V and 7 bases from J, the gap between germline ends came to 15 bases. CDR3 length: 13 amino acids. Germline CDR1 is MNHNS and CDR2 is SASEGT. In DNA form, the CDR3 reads TGTGCCAGCAGTTCGGGACCCCCATGGGAGCAGTACTTC. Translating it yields CASSSGPPWEQYF.

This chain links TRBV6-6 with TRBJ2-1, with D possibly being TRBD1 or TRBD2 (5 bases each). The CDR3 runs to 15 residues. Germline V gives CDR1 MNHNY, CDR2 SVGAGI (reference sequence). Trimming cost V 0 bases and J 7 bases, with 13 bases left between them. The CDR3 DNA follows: TGTGCCAGCAGTTACTCGGGGCTAGGAGGAAATGAGCAGTTCTTC. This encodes CASSYSGLGGNEQFF.

This chain's CDR3 is CASSWTGNTGELFF. As DNA, the CDR3 is TGTGCCAGCAGCTGGACAGGGAACACCGGGGAGCTGTTTTTT. J is TRBJ2-2 and V is TRBV7-3; TRBD1 agrees at 7 bases. The CDR3 extends over 14 amino acids. The V gene end was trimmed by 4 bases and the J gene end by 1 base; junction bases not matched to a gene: 0. CDR1 SGHTA and CDR2 FQGTGA come from the germline V gene.

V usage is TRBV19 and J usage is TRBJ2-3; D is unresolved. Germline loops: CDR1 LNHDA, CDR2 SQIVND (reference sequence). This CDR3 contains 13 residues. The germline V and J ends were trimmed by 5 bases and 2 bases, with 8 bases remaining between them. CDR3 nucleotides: TGTGCCAGTAGTTTGGCAGCCACAGATACGCAGTATTTT. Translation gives CASSLAATDTQYF.

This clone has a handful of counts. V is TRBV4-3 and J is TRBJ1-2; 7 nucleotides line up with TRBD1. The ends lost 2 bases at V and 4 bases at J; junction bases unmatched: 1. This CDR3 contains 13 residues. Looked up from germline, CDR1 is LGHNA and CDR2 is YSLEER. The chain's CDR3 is CASSQQGVYGYTF. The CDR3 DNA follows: TGCGCCAGCAGCCAACAGGGGGTCTATGGCTACACCTTC.

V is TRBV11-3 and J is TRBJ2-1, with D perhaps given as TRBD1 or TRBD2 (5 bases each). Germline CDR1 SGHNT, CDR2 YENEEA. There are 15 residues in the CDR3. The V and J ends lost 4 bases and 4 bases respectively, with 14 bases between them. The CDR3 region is CASSSFQRTYNEQFF. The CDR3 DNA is TGTGCCAGCAGCTCATTCCAGCGGACATACAATGAGCAGTTCTTC. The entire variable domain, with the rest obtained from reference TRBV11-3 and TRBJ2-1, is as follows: EAGVVQSPRYKIIEKKQPVAFWCNPISGHNTLYWYLQNLGQGPELLIRYENEEAVDDSQLPKDRFSAERLKGVDSTLKIQPAELGDSAVYLCASSSFQRTYNEQFFGPGTRLTVL.

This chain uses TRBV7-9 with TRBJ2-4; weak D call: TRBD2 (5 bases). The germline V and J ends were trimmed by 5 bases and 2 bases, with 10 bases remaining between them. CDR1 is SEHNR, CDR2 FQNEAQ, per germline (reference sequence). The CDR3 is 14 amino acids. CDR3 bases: TGTGCCAGCAGCCCCGGACTCTCCAAAAACATTCAGTACTTC. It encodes CASSPGLSKNIQYF.

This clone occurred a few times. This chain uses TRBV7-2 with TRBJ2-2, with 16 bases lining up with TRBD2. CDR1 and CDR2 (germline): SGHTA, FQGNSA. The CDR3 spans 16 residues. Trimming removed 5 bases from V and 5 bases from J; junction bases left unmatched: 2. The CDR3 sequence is CASSGGLAGGTGELFF. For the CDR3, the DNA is TGTGCCAGCAGCGGGGGACTAGCGGGAGGGACCGGGGAGCTGTTTTTT.

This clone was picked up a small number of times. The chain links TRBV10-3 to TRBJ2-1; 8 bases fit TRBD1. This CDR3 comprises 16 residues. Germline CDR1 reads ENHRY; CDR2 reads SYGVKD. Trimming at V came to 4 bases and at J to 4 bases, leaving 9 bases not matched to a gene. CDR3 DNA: TGTGCCATCAGTGCCCCACAGGGGGGCCTTTACAATGAGCAGTTCTTC. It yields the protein CAISAPQGGLYNEQFF.

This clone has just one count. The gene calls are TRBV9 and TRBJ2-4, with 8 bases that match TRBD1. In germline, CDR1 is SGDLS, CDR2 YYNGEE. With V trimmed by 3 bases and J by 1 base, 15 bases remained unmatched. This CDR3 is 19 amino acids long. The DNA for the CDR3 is TGTGCCAGCAGCGCAGATCCCTTAGCAGGGGGCGCGGCCAAAAACATTCAGTACTTC. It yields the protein CASSADPLAGGAAKNIQYF. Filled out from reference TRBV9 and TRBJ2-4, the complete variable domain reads DSGVTQTPKHLITATGQRVTLRCSPRSGDLSVYWYQQSLDQGLQFLIQYYNGEERAKGNILERFSAQQFPDLHSELNLSSLELGDSALYFCASSADPLAGGAAKNIQYFGAGTRLSVL.

The CDR3 protein is CASSWGGETQYF. The CDR3 DNA is TGTGCCAGCAGCTGGGGAGGCGAGACCCAGTACTTC. The chain couples TRBV5-6 to TRBJ2-5; D possibly corresponds to TRBD2 (6 bases). CDR3 length equals 12 residues. V was cut by 3 bases and J by 5 bases, with 8 bases left in between. Per the germline V gene, CDR1 is SGHDT and CDR2 is YYEEEE.

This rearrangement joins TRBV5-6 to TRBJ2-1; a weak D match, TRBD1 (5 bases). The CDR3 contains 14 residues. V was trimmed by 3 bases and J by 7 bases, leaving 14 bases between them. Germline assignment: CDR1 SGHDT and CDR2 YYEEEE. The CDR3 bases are TGTGCCAGCAGCTCAAAGGGGTTCGGGAATGAGCAGTTCTTC. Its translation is CASSSKGFGNEQFF.

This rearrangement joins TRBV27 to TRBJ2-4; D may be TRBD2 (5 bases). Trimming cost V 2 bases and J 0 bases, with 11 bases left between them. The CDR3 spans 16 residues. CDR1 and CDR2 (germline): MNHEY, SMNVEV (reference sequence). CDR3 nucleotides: TGTGCCAGCAGTTTAGGAGGTATTCTAGCCAAAAACATTCAGTACTTC. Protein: CASSLGGILAKNIQYF.

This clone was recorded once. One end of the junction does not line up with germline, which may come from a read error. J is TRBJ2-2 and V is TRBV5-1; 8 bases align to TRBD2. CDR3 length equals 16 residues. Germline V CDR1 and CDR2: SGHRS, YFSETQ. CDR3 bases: TGCGCCAGCAGCTTGGGACTAGCGCGTGCCACCGAGGAGCTGTTTTTT. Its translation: CASSLGLARATEELFF.

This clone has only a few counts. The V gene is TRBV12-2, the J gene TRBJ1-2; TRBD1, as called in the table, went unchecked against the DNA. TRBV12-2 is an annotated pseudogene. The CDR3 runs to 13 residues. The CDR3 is CASRTRIRGGYTF. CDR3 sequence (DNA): TGTGCAAGCAGGACCCGAATAAGGGGTGGCTACACCTTC.

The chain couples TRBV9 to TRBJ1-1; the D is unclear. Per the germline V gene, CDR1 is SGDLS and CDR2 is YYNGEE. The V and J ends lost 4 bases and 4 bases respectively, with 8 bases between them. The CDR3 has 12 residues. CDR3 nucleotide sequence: TGTGCCAGCAGCAGGGAAGGCACTGAAGCTTTCTTT. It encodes CASSREGTEAFF.

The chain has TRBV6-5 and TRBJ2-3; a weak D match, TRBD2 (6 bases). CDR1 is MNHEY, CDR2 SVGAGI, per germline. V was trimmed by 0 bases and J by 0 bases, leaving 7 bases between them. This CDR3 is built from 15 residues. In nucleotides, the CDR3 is TGTGCCAGCAGTTACTCTGGGACTAGCACAGATACGCAGTATTTT. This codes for CASSYSGTSTDTQYF.

CDR3 sequence (DNA): TGTGCCAGCAGCTTACTGAGGGACAGGGGGGTTGGGGCCAACGTCCTGACTTTC. It translates to CASSLLRDRGVGANVLTF. This sequence joins TRBV7-2 and TRBJ2-6; 11 bases match TRBD1. CDR1 and CDR2 from the germline V gene are SGHTA and FQGNSA. Trimming at V came to 2 bases and at J to 3 bases, leaving 6 bases not matched to a gene. This CDR3 comprises 18 residues.

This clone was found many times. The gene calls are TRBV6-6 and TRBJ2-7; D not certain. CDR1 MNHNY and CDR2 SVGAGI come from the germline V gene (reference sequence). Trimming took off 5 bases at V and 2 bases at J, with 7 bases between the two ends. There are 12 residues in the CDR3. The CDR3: CASSPTAYEQYV. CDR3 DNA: TGTGCCAGCAGTCCAACAGCCTACGAGCAGTACGTC.

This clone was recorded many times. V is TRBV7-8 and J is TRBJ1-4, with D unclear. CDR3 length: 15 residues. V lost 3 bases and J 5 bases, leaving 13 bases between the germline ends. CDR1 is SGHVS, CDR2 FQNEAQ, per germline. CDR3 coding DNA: TGTGCCAGCAGCTTCGGCCACGAACGAAATGAAAAACTGTTTTTT. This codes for CASSFGHERNEKLFF.

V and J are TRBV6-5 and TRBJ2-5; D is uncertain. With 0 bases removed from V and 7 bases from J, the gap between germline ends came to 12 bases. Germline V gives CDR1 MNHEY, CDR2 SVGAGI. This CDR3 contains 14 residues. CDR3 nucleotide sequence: TGTGCCAGCAGTTACTCGGGGTCACCAGGGACCCAGTACTTC. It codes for CASSYSGSPGTQYF.